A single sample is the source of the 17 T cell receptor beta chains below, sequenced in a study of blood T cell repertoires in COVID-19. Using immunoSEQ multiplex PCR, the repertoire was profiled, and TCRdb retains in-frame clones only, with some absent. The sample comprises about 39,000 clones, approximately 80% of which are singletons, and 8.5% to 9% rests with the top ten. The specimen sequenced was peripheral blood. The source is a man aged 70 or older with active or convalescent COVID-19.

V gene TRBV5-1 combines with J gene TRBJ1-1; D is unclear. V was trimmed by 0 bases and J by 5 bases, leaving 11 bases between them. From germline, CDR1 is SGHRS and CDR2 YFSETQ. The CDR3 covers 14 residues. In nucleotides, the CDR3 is TGCGCCAGCAGCTTGGGCGCAGGTCAAACTGAAGCTTTCTTT. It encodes CASSLGAGQTEAFF. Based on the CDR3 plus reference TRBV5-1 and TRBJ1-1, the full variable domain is KAGVTQTPRYLIKTRGQQVTLSCSPISGHRSVSWYQQTPGQGLQFLFEYFSETQRNKGNFPGRFSGRQFSNSRSEMNVSTLELGDSALYLCASSLGAGQTEAFFGQGTRLTVV.

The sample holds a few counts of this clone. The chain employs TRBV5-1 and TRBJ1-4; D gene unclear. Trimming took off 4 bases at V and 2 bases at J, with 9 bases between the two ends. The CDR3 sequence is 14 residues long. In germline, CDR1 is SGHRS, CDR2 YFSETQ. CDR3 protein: CASSVTSTNEKLFF. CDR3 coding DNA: TGCGCCAGCAGCGTGACATCTACTAATGAAAAACTGTTTTTT.

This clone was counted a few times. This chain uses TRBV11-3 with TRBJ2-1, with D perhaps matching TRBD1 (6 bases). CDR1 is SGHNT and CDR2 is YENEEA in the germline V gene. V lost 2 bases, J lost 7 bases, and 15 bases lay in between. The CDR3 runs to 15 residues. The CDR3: CASSLFPGQGNEQFF. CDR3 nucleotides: TGTGCCAGCAGCTTATTCCCGGGACAAGGAAATGAGCAGTTCTTC.

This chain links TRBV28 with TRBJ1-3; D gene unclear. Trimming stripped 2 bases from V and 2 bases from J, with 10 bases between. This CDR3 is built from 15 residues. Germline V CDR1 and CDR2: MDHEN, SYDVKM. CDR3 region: CASSLPPVAGNTIYF. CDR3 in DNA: TGTGCCAGCAGTTTACCCCCAGTGGCTGGAAACACCATATATTTT.

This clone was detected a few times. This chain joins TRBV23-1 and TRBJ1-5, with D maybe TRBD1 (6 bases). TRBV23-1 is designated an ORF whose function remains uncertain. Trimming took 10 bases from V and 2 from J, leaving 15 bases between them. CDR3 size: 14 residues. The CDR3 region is CATRRTEGNQPQHF. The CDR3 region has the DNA TGCGCCACCCGCAGGACAGAAGGCAATCAGCCCCAGCATTTT.

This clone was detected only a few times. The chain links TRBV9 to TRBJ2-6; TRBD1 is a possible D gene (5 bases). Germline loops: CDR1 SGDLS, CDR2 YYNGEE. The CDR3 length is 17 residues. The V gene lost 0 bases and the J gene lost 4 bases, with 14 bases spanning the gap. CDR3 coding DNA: TGTGCCAGCAGCGTAGTTTCCCAGGACACGGGGGCCAACGTCCTGACTTTC. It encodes CASSVVSQDTGANVLTF.

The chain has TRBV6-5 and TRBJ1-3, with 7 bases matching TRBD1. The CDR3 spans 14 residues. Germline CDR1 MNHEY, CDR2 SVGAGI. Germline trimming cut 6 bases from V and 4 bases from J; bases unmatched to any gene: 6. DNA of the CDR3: TGTGCCAGCAGGAAACAGGGGTCCGGAAACACCATATATTTT. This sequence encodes CASRKQGSGNTIYF.

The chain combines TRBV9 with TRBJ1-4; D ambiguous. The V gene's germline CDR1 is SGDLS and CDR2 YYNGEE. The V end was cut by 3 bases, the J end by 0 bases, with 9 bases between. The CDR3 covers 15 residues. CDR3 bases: TGTGCCAGCAGCGCTTCACCAGCAACTAATGAAAAACTGTTTTTT. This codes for CASSASPATNEKLFF.

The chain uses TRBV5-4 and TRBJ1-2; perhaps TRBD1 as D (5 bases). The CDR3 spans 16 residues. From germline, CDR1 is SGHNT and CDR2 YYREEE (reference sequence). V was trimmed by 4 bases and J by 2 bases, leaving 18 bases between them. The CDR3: CASSPGTSGANYGYTF. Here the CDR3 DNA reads TGTGCCAGCAGCCCAGGGACTAGCGGGGCCAACTATGGCTACACCTTC.

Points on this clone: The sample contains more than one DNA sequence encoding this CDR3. DNA of the CDR3: TGCGCCAGCAGCTTGGGCGGGGTGGGTGGCACAGATACGCAGTATTTT. This encodes CASSLGGVGGTDTQYF. The chain joins TRBV5-1 to TRBJ2-3; perhaps TRBD2 as D (6 bases). Germline-derived CDR1 and CDR2 are SGHRS and YFSETQ. This CDR3 is built from 16 residues. Trimming pared 0 bases from V and 1 base from J, leaving 12 bases between.

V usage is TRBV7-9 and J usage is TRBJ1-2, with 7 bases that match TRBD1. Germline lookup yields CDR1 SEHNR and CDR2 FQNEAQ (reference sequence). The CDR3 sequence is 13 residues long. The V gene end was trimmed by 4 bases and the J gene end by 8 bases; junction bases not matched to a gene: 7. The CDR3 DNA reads TGTGCCAGCAGCTGGGGACAGTCTGAGGGCTACACCTTC. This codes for CASSWGQSEGYTF.

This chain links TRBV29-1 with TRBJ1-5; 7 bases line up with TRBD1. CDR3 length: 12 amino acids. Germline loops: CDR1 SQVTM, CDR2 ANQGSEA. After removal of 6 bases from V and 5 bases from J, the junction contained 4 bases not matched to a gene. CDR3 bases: TGCAGCGTAAGGGACAGTGATCAGCCCCAGCATTTT. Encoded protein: CSVRDSDQPQHF.

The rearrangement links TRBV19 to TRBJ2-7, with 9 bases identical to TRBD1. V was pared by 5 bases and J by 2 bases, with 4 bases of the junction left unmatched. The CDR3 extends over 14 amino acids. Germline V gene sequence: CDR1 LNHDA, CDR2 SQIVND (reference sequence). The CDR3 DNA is TGTGCCAGTAGTGAGGGGACAGGGACCTACGAGCAGTACTTC. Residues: CASSEGTGTYEQYF.

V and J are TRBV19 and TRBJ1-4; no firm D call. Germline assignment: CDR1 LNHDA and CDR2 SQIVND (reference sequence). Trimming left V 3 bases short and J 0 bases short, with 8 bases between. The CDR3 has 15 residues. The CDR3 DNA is TGTGCCAGTAGTATCTCTATTGCAACTAATGAAAAACTGTTTTTT. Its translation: CASSISIATNEKLFF.

The DNA of the CDR3 is TGTGCCAGCAGCGTAGTAGTAGCGGGGGGAGATACGCAGTATTTT. The encoded protein is CASSVVVAGGDTQYF. This chain connects TRBV9 to TRBJ2-3, with TRBD2 matching over 10 bases. Trimming at V came to 0 bases and at J to 5 bases, leaving 3 bases not matched to a gene. The CDR3 consists of 15 residues. The germline V gene encodes CDR1 SGDLS and CDR2 YYNGEE.

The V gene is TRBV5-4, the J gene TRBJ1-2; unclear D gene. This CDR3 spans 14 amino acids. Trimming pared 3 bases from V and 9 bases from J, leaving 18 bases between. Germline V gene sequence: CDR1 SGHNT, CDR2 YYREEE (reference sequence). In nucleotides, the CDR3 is TGTGCCAGCAGCTCCGGGATTGAGTCTAGGCGCTACACCTTC. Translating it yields CASSSGIESRRYTF.

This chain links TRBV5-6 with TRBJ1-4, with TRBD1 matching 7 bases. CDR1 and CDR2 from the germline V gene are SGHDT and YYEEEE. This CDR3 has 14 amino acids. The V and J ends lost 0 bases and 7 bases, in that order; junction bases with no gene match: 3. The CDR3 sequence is CASSLEGASEKLFF. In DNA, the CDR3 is TGTGCCAGCAGCTTGGAGGGGGCTTCTGAAAAACTGTTTTTT.